This is a list of T cell receptor beta chains from one sample in a study of cytotoxic CD8 clonotypes in ibrutinib-treated CLL. The table came from immunoSEQ multiplex PCR; TCRdb's copy has only in-frame clones and leaves some out. The sample has roughly 70,000 clones, 80% seen once. The sequenced sample was PBMCs, obtained at disease progression, from a patient treated with ibrutinib. The origin of the receptors is a human donor with chronic lymphocytic leukemia. CDR3s include the opening cysteine and the closing phenylalanine or tryptophan. D genes are given only for firm matches. The listing skips clone size in some rows; elsewhere it reads once, few, many or a size class.

CDR3 protein	CDR3 DNA	V gene	clone size	J gene	D gene
CASSVGGYEQYF	TGCGCCAGCAGCGTCGGAGGCTACGAGCAGTACTTC	TRBV5-1	-	TRBJ2-7	-
CASMKGGDTWTDTQYF	TGTGCCAGCATGAAGGGGGGCGATACGTGGACAGATACGCAGTATTTT	TRBV28	few	TRBJ2-3	-
CAISVRDQETQYF	TGTGCCATCAGTGTTCGGGATCAAGAGACCCAGTACTTC	TRBV10-3	-	TRBJ2-5	-
CASRDYRGTGELFF	TGCGCCAGCAGGGATTACAGGGGGACCGGGGAGCTGTTTTTT	TRBV4-1	-	TRBJ2-2	TRBD1
CASRSGQYTGELFF	TGTGCCAGCAGATCCGGACAATACACCGGGGAGCTGTTTTTT	TRBV28	few	TRBJ2-2	-
CASSEGVGLTSQPQHF	TGTGCCAGCAGTGAAGGGGTAGGATTGACAAGCCAGCCCCAGCATTTT	TRBV6-1	once	TRBJ1-5	-
CASSKNHEQYF	TGTGCCAGCAGTAAAAACCACGAGCAGTACTTC	TRBV6-6	-	TRBJ2-7	-
CASRDQTGESYEQYF	TGTGCCAGCAGAGACCAGACAGGTGAAAGCTACGAGCAGTACTTC	TRBV11-2	-	TRBJ2-7	-
CASSSGTSGGETQYF	TGTGCCAGCAGTTCCGGGACTAGCGGGGGAGAGACCCAGTACTTC	TRBV27	-	TRBJ2-5	TRBD2
CASSRGTGDNYGYTF	TGCGCCAGCAGCCGAGGGACAGGGGATAACTATGGCTACACCTTC	TRBV4-1	-	TRBJ1-2	TRBD1
CASGRTSGWAGELFF	TGTGCCAGCGGAAGGACTAGCGGCTGGGCCGGGGAGCTGTTTTTT	TRBV6-1	-	TRBJ2-2	TRBD2
CASSFGQGFNSPLHF	TGTGCCAGCAGCTTTGGACAGGGGTTTAATTCACCCCTCCACTTT	TRBV11-2	few	TRBJ1-6	TRBD1
CASSLGNNQPQHF	TGCGCCAGCAGCTTGGGGAATAATCAGCCCCAGCATTTT	TRBV5-1	-	TRBJ1-5	-
CASSFLPFLAFF	TGTGCCAGCAGCTTTCTTCCATTTTTAGCTTTCTTT	TRBV5-5	once	TRBJ1-1	-
CASSKREGETQYF	TGTGCCAGCAGTAAACGGGAGGGTGAGACCCAGTACTTC	TRBV11-3	once	TRBJ2-5	TRBD2
CASSLVGSYEQYF	TGTGCCAGCAGCTTGGTTGGCAGCTACGAGCAGTACTTC	TRBV5-6	once	TRBJ2-7	-
CASSRQGAGANVLTF	TGTGCCAGCAGTCGTCAGGGAGCTGGGGCCAACGTCCTGACTTTC	TRBV2	-	TRBJ2-6	-
CASSPKLAGGNQETQYF	TGTGCCAGCTCACCAAAACTAGCGGGGGGCAACCAAGAGACCCAGTACTTC	TRBV18	-	TRBJ2-5	TRBD2
CASTLRLAGTEAFF	TGTGCCAGCACTCTAAGGCTAGCAGGCACTGAAGCTTTCTTT	TRBV7-9	-	TRBJ1-1	-
CASSQAAGLPSYEQYF	TGCGCCAGCAGCCAAGCGGCGGGACTCCCCTCCTACGAGCAGTACTTC	TRBV4-1	-	TRBJ2-7	-
CASSFFARTDTQYF	TGCGCCAGCAGCTTTTTCGCCCGCACAGATACGCAGTATTTT	TRBV5-1	-	TRBJ2-3	-
CASSQALAGGYEQYF	TGCGCCAGCAGCCAAGCACTAGCGGGAGGCTACGAGCAGTACTTC	TRBV4-1	-	TRBJ2-7	TRBD2
CASSLARQGWYEQYF	TGTGCCAGCAGCTTAGCGAGGCAGGGGTGGTACGAGCAGTACTTC	TRBV7-9	-	TRBJ2-7	-
CASSLLASGTGELFF	TGTGCCAGCAGCTTATTAGCTAGCGGGACCGGGGAGCTGTTTTTT	TRBV11-2	-	TRBJ2-2	TRBD2
CASSRLGLSNEQFF	TGTGCCAGCAGCCGATTGGGGCTCTCCAATGAGCAGTTCTTC	TRBV6-5	many	TRBJ2-1	-
CASSHFATGELFF	TGTGCCAGCAGCCATTTCGCAACCGGGGAGCTGTTTTTT	TRBV14	-	TRBJ2-2	-
CAISDRALGHEQYF	TGTGCCATCAGTGATCGGGCCCTGGGCCACGAGCAGTACTTC	TRBV10-3	few	TRBJ2-7	-
CASSFRQGKIGELFF	TGTGCCAGCAGCTTTCGACAGGGAAAGATCGGGGAGCTGTTTTTT	TRBV11-3	-	TRBJ2-2	TRBD1
CASSLGGLNTGELFF	TGTGCCAGCTCATTGGGGGGCCTGAACACCGGGGAGCTGTTTTTT	TRBV18	-	TRBJ2-2	-